The entry that follows covers one TCR beta chain sequence. This sample is part of a study of T cells after somatic rescue of genetic block. The CDR3 length is 13 residues. Germline lookup yields CDR1 SEHNR and CDR2 FQNEAQ (reference sequence). Deletions cut 4 bases from V and 5 bases from J, with 11 bases between. Method: immunoSEQ multiplex PCR; TCRdb's copy keeps in-frame clones and lacks some. This sample has around 64,000 clones; roughly 94% occur once, and the top ten carry about 3%. The chain couples TRBV7-9 to TRBJ2-5; D might be TRBD1 (5 bases). The sequence was collected from a man aged 40-49 years. Sequenced: peripheral blood mononuclear cells (PBMCs). The CDR3 sequence is CASSYRSGETQYF. CDR3 in DNA: TGTGCCAGCAGCTACAGGTCCGGTGAGACCCAGTACTTC.